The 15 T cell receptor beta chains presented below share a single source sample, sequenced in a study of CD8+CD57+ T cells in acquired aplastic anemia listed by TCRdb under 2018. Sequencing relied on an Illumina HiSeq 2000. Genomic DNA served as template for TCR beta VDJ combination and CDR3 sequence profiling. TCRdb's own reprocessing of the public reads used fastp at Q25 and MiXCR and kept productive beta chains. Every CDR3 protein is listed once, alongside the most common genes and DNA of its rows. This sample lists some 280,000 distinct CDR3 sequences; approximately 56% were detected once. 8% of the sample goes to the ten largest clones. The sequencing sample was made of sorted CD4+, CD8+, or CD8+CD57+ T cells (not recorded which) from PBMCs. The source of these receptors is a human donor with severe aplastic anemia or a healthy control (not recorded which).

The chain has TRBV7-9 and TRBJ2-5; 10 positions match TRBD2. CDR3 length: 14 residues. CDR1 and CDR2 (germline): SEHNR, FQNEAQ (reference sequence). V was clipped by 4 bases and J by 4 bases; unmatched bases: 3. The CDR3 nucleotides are TGTGCCAGCAGCTCTAGCGGGAGCCCAGAGACCCAGTACTTC. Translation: CASSSSGSPETQYF.

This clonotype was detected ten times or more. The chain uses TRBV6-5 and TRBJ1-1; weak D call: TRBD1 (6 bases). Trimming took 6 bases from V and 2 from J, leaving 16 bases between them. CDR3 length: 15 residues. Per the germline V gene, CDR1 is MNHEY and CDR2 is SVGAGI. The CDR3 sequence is CASSPTRGTNTEAFF. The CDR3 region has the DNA TGTGCCAGCAGCCCAACGAGGGGGACTAACACTGAAGCTTTCTTT.

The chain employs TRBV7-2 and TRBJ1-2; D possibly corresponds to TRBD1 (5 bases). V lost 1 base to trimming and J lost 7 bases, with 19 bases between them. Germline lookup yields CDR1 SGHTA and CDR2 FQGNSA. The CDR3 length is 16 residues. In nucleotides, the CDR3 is TGTGCCAGCAGCTTAGGTCGTCGACTAGCGGGGGGTGGCTACACCTTC. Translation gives CASSLGRRLAGGGYTF.

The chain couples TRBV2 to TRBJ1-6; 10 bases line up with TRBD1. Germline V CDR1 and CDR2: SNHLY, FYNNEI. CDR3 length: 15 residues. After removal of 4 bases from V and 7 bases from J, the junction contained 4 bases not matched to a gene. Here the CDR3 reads CASSALGQGNSPLHF. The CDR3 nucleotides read TGTGCCAGCAGTGCGTTGGGACAGGGGAATTCACCCCTCCACTTT. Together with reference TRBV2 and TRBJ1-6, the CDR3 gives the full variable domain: EPEVTQTPSHQVTQMGQEVILRCVPISNHLYFYWYRQILGQKVEFLVSFYNNEISEKSEIFDDQFSVERPDGSNFTLKIRSTKLEDSAMYFCASSALGQGNSPLHFGNGTRLTVT.

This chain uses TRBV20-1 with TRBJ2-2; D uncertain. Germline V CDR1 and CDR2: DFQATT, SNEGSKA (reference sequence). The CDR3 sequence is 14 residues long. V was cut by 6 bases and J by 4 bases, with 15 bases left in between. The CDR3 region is CSAPELGGTGELFF. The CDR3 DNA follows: TGCAGTGCCCCGGAGCTAGGTGGCACCGGGGAGCTGTTTTTT.

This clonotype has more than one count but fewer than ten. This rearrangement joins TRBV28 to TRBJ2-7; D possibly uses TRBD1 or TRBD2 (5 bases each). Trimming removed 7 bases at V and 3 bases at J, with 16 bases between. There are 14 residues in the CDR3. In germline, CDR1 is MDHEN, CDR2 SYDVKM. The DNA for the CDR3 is TGTGCCAGCACCCTGGGGAAGGGGAGCTACGAGCAGTACTTC. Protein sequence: CASTLGKGSYEQYF.

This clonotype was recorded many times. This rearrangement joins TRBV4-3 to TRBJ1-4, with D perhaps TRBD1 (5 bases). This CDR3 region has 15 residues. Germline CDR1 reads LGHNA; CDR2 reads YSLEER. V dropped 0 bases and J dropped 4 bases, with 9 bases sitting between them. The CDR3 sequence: CASSQDGADNEKLFF. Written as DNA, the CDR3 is TGCGCCAGCAGCCAAGATGGGGCCGATAATGAAAAACTGTTTTTT.

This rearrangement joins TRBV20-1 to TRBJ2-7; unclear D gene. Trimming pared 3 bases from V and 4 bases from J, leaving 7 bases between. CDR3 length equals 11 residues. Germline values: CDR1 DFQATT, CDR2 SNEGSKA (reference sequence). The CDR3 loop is CSASPEYEQYF. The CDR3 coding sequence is TGCAGTGCTAGCCCGGAGTACGAGCAGTACTTC.

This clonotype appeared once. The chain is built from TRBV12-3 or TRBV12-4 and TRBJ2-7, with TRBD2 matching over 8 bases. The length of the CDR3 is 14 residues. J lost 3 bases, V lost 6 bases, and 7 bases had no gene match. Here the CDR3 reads CASSRAGGLYEQYF. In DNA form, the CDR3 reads TGTGCCAGCAGCCGCGCGGGGGGACTCTACGAGCAGTACTTC.

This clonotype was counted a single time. CDR3 in amino acids: CASSGGTNYGYTF. CDR3 nucleotides: TGCGCCAGCAGTGGTGGGACCAACTATGGCTACACCTTC. This chain connects TRBV10-1 to TRBJ1-2, with D possibly TRBD1 on 5 matching bases. The CDR3 extends over 13 amino acids. Germline CDR1 reads WNHNN; CDR2 reads SYGVQD (reference sequence). V shed 4 bases and J shed 2 bases, with 8 bases lying between them.

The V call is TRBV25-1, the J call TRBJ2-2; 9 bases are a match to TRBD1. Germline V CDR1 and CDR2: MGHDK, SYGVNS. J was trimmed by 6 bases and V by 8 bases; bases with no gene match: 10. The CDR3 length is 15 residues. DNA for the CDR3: TGTGCCAGCGGAGGGACAGGGATGTTGTCCGGGGAGCTGTTTTTT. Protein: CASGGTGMLSGELFF.

CDR3 amino acids: CASSDYKRELFF. The CDR3 DNA sequence: TGTGCCAGCAGTGACTACAAGAGGGAGCTGTTTTTT. This sequence joins TRBV2 and TRBJ2-2, with D hard to call. V was cut by 3 bases and J by 9 bases, with 8 bases left in between. This CDR3 comprises 12 residues. Germline values: CDR1 SNHLY, CDR2 FYNNEI.

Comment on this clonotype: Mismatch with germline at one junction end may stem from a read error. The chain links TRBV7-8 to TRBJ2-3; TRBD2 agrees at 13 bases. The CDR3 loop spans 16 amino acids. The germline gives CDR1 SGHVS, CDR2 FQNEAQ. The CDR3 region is CASSVATSGGAETQYF. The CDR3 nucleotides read TGTGCCAGCAGCGTAGCTACTAGCGGGGGGGCGGAGACGCAGTATTTT.

The CDR3 sequence: CASSVRLAAGELFF. CDR3 DNA sequence: TGTGCCAGCAGCGTAAGACTAGCGGCCGGGGAGCTGTTTTTT. The V and J genes are TRBV9 and TRBJ2-2; the match to TRBD2 covers 9 bases. V dropped 1 base and J dropped 6; count of bases not matched to a gene: 1. Germline loops: CDR1 SGDLS, CDR2 YYNGEE. The CDR3 contains 14 residues.

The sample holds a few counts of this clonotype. The chain's CDR3 is CASRPTREAPEAFF. The CDR3, as DNA: TGTGCCAGCAGACCTACTCGGGAAGCGCCTGAAGCTTTCTTT. This sequence joins TRBV28 and TRBJ1-1; no definite D call. Germline CDR1 MDHEN, CDR2 SYDVKM. The CDR3 spans 14 residues. Trimming stripped 6 bases from V and 6 bases from J, with 17 bases between.